Presented here are 2 T cell receptor beta chains from one specimen sequenced in a study of T cell responses to AZD1222 COVID-19 vaccine (TCRdb year 2021). The library was made by the immunoSEQ multiplex PCR assay. This immuneACCESS table, as held by TCRdb, lists in-frame sequences with V and J called but not all clones. Of the missing ones, under half trace to an unresolved V gene in checked studies; the others have no known cause. The sample contains over 100,000 clones, roughly 90% of them found a single time. Approximately 1.8% of the sample belongs to the ten largest clones. In the paper's terms, the time point label means: baseline before first vaccination. Sequencing used peripheral blood, obtained on day 0 of AZD1222 vaccination. These receptors all stem from an adult in good health.

The chain couples TRBV5-4 to TRBJ1-1; 7 positions match TRBD1. The germline V gene encodes CDR1 SGHNT and CDR2 YYREEE (reference sequence). Trimming cost V 4 bases and J 3 bases; bases outside gene matches: 6. The CDR3 spans 14 residues. CDR3 DNA: TGTGCCAGCAGCCACCCAGGGGGTCACACTGAAGCTTTCTTT. Residues: CASSHPGGHTEAFF.

The chain employs TRBV2 and TRBJ1-1, with D unresolved. The V end was cut by 10 bases, the J end by 4 bases, with 10 bases between. The germline CDR1 and CDR2 sequences are SNHLY and FYNNEI. The CDR3 contains 11 residues. CDR3 sequence: CATKGTTEAFF. The CDR3 DNA reads TGTGCCACCAAAGGTACCACTGAAGCTTTCTTT.